This T cell receptor (beta chain) originates from a study of blood T cells in healthy people across ages. PCR was performed a second time for about 7 to 11 cycles using a sample-barcoded 5' primer and a J-beta primer mix. Via MiXCR, TCRdb re-called the 5' RACE reads, giving one row per CDR3 protein. Of 1.5 million to 2 million distinct CDR3 sequences listed, under 30% are singletons. Healthy Caucasian individuals from Russia aged 6 to 90 were enrolled as donors. Every sample had a minimum of 6.5 million PBMCs isolated. The clonotype comes from a woman aged 25 to 39 in good health. Sequencing used blood.

For the CDR3, the DNA is TGCGCCAGCAGCTTGGACGGTAGCGGGGCGGTAGATACGCAGTATTTT. Translated, it gives CASSLDGSGAVDTQYF. The V and J genes are TRBV5-1 and TRBJ2-3; 8 nucleotides match TRBD2. V was pared by 0 bases and J by 5 bases, with 8 bases of the junction left unmatched. The length of the CDR3 is 16 residues. Germline assignment: CDR1 SGHRS and CDR2 YFSETQ.